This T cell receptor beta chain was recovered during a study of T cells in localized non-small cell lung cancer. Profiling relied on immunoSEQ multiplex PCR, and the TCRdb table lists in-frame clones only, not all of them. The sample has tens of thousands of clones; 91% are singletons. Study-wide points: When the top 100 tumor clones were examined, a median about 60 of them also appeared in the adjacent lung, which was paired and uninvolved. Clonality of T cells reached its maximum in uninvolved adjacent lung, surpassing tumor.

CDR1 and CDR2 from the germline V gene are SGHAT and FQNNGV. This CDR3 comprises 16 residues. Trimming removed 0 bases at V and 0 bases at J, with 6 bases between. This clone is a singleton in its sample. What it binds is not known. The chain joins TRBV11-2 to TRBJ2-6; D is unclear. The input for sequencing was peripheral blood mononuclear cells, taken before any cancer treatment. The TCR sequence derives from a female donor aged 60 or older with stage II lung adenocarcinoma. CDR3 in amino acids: CASSLDRFSGANVLTF. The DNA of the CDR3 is TGTGCCAGCAGCTTAGACAGATTCTCTGGGGCCAACGTCCTGACTTTC.